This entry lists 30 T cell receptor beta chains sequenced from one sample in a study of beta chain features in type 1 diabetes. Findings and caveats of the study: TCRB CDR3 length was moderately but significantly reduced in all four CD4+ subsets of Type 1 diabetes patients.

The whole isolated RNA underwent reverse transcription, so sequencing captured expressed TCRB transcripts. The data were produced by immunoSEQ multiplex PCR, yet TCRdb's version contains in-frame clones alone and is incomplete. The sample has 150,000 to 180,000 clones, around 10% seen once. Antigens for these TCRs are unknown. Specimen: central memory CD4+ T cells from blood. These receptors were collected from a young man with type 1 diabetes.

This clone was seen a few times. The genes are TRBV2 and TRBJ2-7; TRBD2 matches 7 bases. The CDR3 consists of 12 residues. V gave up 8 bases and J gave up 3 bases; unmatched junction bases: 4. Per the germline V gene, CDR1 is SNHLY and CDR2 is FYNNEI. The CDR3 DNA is TGTGCCAGCTCGTGGGAGGGCTACGAGCAGTACTTC. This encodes CASSWEGYEQYF.

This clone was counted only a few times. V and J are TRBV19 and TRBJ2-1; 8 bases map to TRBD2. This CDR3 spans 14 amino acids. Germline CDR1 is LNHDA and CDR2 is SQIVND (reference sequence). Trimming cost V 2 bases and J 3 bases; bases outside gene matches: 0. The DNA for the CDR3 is TGTGCCAGTAGTATAAGCGGGAGCTACAATGAGCAGTTCTTC. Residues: CASSISGSYNEQFF.

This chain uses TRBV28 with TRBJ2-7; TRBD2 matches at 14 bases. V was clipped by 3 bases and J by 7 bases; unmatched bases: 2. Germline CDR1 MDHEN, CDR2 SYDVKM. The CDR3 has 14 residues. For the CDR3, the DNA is TGTGCCAGCAGTTTGGGACTAGCGGGAGTTGAGCAGTACTTC. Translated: CASSLGLAGVEQYF.

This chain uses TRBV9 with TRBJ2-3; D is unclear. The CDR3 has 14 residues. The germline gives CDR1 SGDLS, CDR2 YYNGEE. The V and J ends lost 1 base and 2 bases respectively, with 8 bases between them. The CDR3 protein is CASSVSADTDTQYF. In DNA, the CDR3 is TGTGCCAGCAGCGTATCTGCGGACACAGATACGCAGTATTTT.

CDR3 sequence reads: CASSSGQRYGYTF. The CDR3 bases are TGTGCCAGCAGCTCAGGACAGCGCTATGGCTACACCTTC. The V and J genes are TRBV4-2 and TRBJ1-2; D might be TRBD1 (6 bases). Germline V gene lookup returns CDR1 LGHNA and CDR2 YNFKEQ. V was cut by 5 bases and J by 4 bases, with 11 bases left in between. The CDR3 loop spans 13 amino acids.

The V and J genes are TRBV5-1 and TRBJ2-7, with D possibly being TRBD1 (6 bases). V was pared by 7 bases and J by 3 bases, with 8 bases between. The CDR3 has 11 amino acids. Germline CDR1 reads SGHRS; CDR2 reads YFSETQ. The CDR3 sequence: CASADSYEQYF. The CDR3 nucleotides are TGCGCCAGCGCGGACAGCTACGAGCAGTACTTC.

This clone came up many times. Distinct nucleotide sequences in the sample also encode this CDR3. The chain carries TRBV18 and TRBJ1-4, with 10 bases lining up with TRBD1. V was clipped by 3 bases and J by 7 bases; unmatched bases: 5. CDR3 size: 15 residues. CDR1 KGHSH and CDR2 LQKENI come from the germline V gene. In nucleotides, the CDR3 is TGTGCCAGCTCACCTTCCGGACAGGGGGGTGAAAAACTGTTTTTT. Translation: CASSPSGQGGEKLFF.

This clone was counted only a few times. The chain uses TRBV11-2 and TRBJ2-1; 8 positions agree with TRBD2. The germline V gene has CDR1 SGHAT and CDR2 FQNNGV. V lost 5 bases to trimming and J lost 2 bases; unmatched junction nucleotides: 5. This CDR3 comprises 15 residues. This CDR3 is CASSTTSGAYNEQFF. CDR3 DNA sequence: TGTGCCAGCAGCACTACTAGCGGTGCCTACAATGAGCAGTTCTTC.

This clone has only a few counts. In DNA form, the CDR3 reads TGCAGCGTGTTCCCCGGACTAGCGGGAGGCCGACTGAACACAGATACGCAGTATTTT. Protein sequence: CSVFPGLAGGRLNTDTQYF. The chain recombines TRBV29-1 with TRBJ2-3, with TRBD2 matching 14 bases. The germline V gene has CDR1 SQVTM and CDR2 ANQGSEA. J was trimmed by 2 bases and V by 6 bases; bases with no gene match: 16. This CDR3 contains 19 residues.

The CDR3 region is CASSITTGAFGQPQHF. The CDR3 coding sequence is TGTGCCAGCAGTATCACGACAGGGGCCTTCGGTCAGCCCCAGCATTTT. The chain recombines TRBV28 with TRBJ1-5; 8 nucleotides match TRBD1. The CDR3 runs 16 residues. Trimming removed 5 bases from V and 6 bases from J; junction bases left unmatched: 12. Looked up from germline, CDR1 is MDHEN and CDR2 is SYDVKM.

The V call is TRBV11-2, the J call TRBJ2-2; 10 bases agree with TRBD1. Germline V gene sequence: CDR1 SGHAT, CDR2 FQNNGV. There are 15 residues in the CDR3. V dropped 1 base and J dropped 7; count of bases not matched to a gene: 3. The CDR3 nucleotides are TGTGCCAGCAGCTTAGTGGACAGGGGGAACGGGGAGCTGTTTTTT. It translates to CASSLVDRGNGELFF. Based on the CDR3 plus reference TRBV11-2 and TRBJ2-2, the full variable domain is EAGVAQSPRYKIIEKRQSVAFWCNPISGHATLYWYQQILGQGPKLLIQFQNNGVVDDSQLPKDRFSAERLKGVDSTLKIQPAKLEDSAVYLCASSLVDRGNGELFFGEGSRLTVL.

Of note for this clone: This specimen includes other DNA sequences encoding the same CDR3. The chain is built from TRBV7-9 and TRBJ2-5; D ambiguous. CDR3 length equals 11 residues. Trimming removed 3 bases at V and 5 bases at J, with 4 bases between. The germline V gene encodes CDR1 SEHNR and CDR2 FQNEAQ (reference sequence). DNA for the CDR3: TGTGCCAGCAGCTTCAGGGAGACCCAGTACTTC. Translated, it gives CASSFRETQYF.

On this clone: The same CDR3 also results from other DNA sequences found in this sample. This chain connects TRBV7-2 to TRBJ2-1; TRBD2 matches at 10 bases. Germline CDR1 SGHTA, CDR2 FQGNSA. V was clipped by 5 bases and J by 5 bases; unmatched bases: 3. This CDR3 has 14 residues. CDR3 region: CASSPGLADNEQFF. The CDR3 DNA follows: TGTGCCAGCAGCCCTGGACTAGCGGACAATGAGCAGTTCTTC.

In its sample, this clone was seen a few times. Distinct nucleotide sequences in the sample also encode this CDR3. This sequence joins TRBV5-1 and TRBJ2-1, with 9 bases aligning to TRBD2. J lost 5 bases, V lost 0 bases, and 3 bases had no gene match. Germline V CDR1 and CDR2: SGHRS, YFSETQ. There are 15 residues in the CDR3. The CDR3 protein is CASSLGLAGNNEQFF. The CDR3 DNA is TGCGCCAGCAGCTTGGGTCTAGCGGGGAACAATGAGCAGTTCTTC. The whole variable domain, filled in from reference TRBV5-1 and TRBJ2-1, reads KAGVTQTPRYLIKTRGQQVTLSCSPISGHRSVSWYQQTPGQGLQFLFEYFSETQRNKGNFPGRFSGRQFSNSRSEMNVSTLELGDSALYLCASSLGLAGNNEQFFGPGTRLTVL.

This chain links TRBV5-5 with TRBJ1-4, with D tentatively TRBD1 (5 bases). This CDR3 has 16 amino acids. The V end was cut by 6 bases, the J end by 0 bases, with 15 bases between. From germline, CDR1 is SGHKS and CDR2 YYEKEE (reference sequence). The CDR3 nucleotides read TGTGCCAGCACCCACGGACATCCTGCAACTAATGAAAAACTGTTTTTT. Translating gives CASTHGHPATNEKLFF.

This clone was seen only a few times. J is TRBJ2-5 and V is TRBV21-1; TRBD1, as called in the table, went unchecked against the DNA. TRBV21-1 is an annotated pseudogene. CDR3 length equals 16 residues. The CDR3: CASSKAREGGSKTQYF. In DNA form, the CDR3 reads TGTGCCAGCAGCAAAGCGCGCGAAGGGGGCTCAAAGACCCAGTACTTC.

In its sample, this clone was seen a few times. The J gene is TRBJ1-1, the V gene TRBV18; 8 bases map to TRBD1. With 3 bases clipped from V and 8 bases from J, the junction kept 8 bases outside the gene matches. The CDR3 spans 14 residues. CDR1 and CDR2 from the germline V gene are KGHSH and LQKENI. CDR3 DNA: TGTGCCAGCTCACCTTCGACAGGGGCAGGGGAAGCTTTCTTT. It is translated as CASSPSTGAGEAFF.

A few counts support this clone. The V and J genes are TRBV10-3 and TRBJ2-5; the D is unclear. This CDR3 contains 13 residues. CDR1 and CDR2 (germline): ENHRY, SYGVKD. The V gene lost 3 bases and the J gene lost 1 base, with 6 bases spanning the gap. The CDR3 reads CAISDHSQETQYF. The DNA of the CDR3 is TGTGCCATCAGTGATCACTCCCAAGAGACCCAGTACTTC.

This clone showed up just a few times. CDR3: CASSVLASGATYEQYF. Here the CDR3 DNA reads TGTGCCAGCAGCGTCTTGGCTAGCGGAGCAACCTACGAGCAGTACTTC. This sequence joins TRBV9 and TRBJ2-7, with 7 bases lining up with TRBD2. Germline CDR1 SGDLS, CDR2 YYNGEE. The CDR3 has 16 amino acids. The junction had 10 bases not matched to a gene; V was cut back by 2 bases and J by 2 bases.

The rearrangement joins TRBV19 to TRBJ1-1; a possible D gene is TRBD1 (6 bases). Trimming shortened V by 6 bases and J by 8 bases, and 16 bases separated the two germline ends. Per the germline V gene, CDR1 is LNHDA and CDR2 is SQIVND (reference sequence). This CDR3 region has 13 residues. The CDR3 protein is CASRTDRYQEAFF. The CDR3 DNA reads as TGTGCCAGTAGAACAGACAGGTACCAGGAAGCTTTCTTT.

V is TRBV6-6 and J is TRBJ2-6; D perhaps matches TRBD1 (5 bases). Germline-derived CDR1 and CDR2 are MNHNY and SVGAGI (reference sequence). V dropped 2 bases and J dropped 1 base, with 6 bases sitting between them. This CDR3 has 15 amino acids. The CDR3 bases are TGTGCCAGCAGTTACAGGGGATCTGGGGCCAACGTCCTGACTTTC. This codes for CASSYRGSGANVLTF.

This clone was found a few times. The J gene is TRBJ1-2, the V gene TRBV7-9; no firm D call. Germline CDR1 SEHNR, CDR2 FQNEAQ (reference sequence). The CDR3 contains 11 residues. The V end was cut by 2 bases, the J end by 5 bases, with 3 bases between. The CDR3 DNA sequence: TGTGCCAGCAGCTTATCGTATGGCTACACCTTC. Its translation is CASSLSYGYTF. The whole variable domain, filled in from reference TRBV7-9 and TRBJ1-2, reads DTGVSQNPRHKITKRGQNVTFRCDPISEHNRLYWYRQTLGQGPEFLTYFQNEAQLEKSRLLSDRFSAERPKGSFSTLEIQRTEQGDSAMYLCASSLSYGYTFGSGTRLTVV.

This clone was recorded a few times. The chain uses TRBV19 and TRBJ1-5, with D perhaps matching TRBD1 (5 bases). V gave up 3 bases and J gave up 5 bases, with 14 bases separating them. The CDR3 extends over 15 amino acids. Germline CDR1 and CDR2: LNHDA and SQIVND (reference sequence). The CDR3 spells CASSIGQEGYQPQHF. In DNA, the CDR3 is TGTGCCAGTAGTATCGGACAAGAAGGTTATCAGCCCCAGCATTTT.

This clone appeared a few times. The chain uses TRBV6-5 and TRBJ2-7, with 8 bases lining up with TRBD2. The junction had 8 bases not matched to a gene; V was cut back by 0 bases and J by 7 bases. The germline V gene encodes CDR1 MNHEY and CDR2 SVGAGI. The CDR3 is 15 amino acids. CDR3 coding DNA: TGTGCCAGCAGTTACTCGGAGGCCGGGGGGGGAGAGCAGTACTTC. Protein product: CASSYSEAGGGEQYF.

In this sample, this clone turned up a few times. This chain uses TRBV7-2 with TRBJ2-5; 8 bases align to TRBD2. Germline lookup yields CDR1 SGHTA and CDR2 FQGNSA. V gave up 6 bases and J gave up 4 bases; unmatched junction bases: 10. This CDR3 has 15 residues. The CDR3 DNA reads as TGTGCCAGCAGTCCTGTAGCGGGAAGAGGAGAGACCCAGTACTTC. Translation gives CASSPVAGRGETQYF.

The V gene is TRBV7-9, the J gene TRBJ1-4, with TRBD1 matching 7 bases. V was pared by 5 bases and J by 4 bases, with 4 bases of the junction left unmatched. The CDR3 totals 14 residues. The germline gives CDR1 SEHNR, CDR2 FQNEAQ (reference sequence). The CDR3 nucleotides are TGTGCCAGCAGCCCAGGACAGGATAATGAAAAACTGTTTTTT. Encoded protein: CASSPGQDNEKLFF.

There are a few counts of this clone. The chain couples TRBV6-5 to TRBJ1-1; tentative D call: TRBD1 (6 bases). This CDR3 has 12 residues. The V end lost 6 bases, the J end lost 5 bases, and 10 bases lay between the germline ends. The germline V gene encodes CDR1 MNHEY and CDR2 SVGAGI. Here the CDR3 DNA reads TGTGCCAGCAGCACAGGGAAGACTGAAGCTTTCTTT. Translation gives CASSTGKTEAFF.

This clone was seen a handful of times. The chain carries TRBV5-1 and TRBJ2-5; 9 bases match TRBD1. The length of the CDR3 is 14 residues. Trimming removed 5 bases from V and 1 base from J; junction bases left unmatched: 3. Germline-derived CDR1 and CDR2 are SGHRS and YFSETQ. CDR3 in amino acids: CASRLQGAQETQYF. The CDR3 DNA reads TGCGCCAGCAGACTACAGGGGGCCCAAGAGACCCAGTACTTC. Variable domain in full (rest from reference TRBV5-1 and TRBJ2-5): KAGVTQTPRYLIKTRGQQVTLSCSPISGHRSVSWYQQTPGQGLQFLFEYFSETQRNKGNFPGRFSGRQFSNSRSEMNVSTLELGDSALYLCASRLQGAQETQYFGPGTRLLVL.

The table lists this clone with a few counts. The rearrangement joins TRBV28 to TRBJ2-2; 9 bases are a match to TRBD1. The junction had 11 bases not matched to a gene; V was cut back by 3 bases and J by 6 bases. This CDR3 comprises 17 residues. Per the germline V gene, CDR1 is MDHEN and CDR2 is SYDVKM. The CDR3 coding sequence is TGTGCCAGCAGTTTTGGTGCGGGACAGGGTTACGCCGGGGAGCTGTTTTTT. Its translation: CASSFGAGQGYAGELFF.

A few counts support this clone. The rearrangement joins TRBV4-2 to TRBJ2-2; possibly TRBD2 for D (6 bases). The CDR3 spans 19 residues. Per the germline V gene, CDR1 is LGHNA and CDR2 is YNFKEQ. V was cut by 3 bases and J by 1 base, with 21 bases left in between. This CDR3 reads CASSQIGGRMGRNTGELFF. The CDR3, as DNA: TGTGCCAGCAGCCAGATTGGAGGGAGGATGGGTAGGAACACCGGGGAGCTGTTTTTT.